This entry lists 10 T cell receptor beta chains sequenced from one sample in a study of CD8+ T cells in alopecia areata. Once RNA had been extracted, it was reverse transcribed into cDNA to act as the sequencing template. Measured with immunoSEQ multiplex PCR; TCRdb has only the in-frame clones, and not every one. The sample lists fewer than 100,000 clones; 35% to 50% were seen once. Sequencing input: CD4+ T cells sorted from blood. The receptors shown here come from a human donor with alopecia areata.

The CDR3 sequence is CASSLLGNENGYTF. In DNA form, the CDR3 reads TGTGCCAGCAGCTTGCTGGGAAATGAGAATGGCTACACCTTC. V and J are TRBV5-4 and TRBJ1-2; D call uncertain. V lost 1 base and J 6 bases, leaving 13 bases between the germline ends. This CDR3 has 14 amino acids. Germline CDR1 and CDR2: SGHNT and YYREEE (reference sequence).

The chain carries TRBV2 and TRBJ1-1; 10 bases line up with TRBD1. Per the germline V gene, CDR1 is SNHLY and CDR2 is FYNNEI. J was trimmed by 5 bases and V by 3 bases; bases with no gene match: 12. The CDR3 has 17 amino acids. The CDR3 loop reads CASSDGQGVSSRTEAFF. The DNA of the CDR3 is TGTGCCAGCAGTGACGGACAGGGGGTAAGTTCCCGGACTGAAGCTTTCTTT.

This clone was counted only a few times. V is TRBV9 and J is TRBJ1-2; no definite D call. The germline V and J ends were trimmed by 0 bases and 4 bases, with 10 bases remaining between them. The CDR3 is made up of 14 amino acids. Germline V CDR1 and CDR2: SGDLS, YYNGEE. CDR3 loop: CASSVEMGGYGYTF. As DNA, the CDR3 is TGTGCCAGCAGCGTAGAAATGGGAGGCTATGGCTACACCTTC.

The chain uses TRBV6-5 and TRBJ2-7, with D perhaps TRBD1 (6 bases). The germline V gene has CDR1 MNHEY and CDR2 SVGAGI. The CDR3 loop spans 13 amino acids. Trimming left V 4 bases short and J 4 bases short, with 11 bases between. The CDR3 spells CASSFGQPYEQYF. CDR3 DNA sequence: TGTGCCAGCAGTTTCGGACAGCCGTACGAGCAGTACTTC.

The chain links TRBV5-1 to TRBJ2-5; 8 nucleotides agree with TRBD1. Germline CDR1 is SGHRS and CDR2 is YFSETQ. V shed 4 bases and J 5 bases; nucleotides not matched to a gene: 13. This CDR3 comprises 16 residues. DNA for the CDR3: TGCGCCAGCAGCACGGGACAGGCCTTCAAGGTGGAGACCCAGTACTTC. As protein: CASSTGQAFKVETQYF.

The V gene is TRBV29-1, the J gene TRBJ2-1; TRBD2 aligns across 11 bases. There are 16 residues in the CDR3. The ends lost 5 bases at V and 5 bases at J; junction bases unmatched: 11. CDR1 and CDR2 (germline): SQVTM, ANQGSEA. CDR3 sequence: CSVRALLAGVDNEQFF. CDR3 bases: TGCAGCGTTCGCGCGCTACTAGCGGGAGTGGACAATGAGCAGTTCTTC.

This clone was seen a few times. The chain is built from TRBV5-1 and TRBJ2-5, with 7 bases identical to TRBD1. The ends lost 4 bases at V and 5 bases at J; junction bases unmatched: 8. This CDR3 is built from 14 residues. Germline V gene data show CDR1 as SGHRS and CDR2 as YFSETQ. The CDR3: CASSPGQAGETQYF. CDR3 in DNA: TGCGCCAGCAGCCCAGGACAGGCTGGGGAGACCCAGTACTTC.

The chain has TRBV29-1 and TRBJ2-5, with TRBD2 matching over 8 bases. CDR1 is SQVTM and CDR2 is ANQGSEA in the germline V gene. The CDR3 length is 13 residues. V dropped 6 bases and J dropped 2; count of bases not matched to a gene: 5. CDR3 sequence reads: CSVVTSGQETQYF. The CDR3 nucleotides are TGCAGCGTCGTTACTAGCGGACAAGAGACCCAGTACTTC.

This clone has a count of ten or more. The chain links TRBV19 to TRBJ2-6; perhaps D is TRBD1 or TRBD2 (6 bases each). V lost 5 bases and J lost 6, with 20 bases in between. This CDR3 has 17 residues. Germline values: CDR1 LNHDA, CDR2 SQIVND (reference sequence). CDR3: CASSPPLGGQEANVLTF. The CDR3, as DNA: TGTGCCAGTAGTCCCCCTCTAGGGGGGCAAGAGGCCAACGTCCTGACTTTC.

In DNA form, the CDR3 reads TGCAGCGTTGCGTCAGGTGCGGTTAACACCGGGGAGCTGTTTTTT. Amino acid sequence: CSVASGAVNTGELFF. The rearrangement links TRBV29-1 to TRBJ2-2; unclear D gene. From germline, CDR1 is SQVTM and CDR2 ANQGSEA. Trimming shortened V by 4 bases and J by 2 bases, and 14 bases separated the two germline ends. The CDR3 spans 15 residues.